This entry is about one T cell receptor (beta chain). Its antigen is unidentified. These data originate in a study of response to subunit inactivated influenza vaccine. The study, taken as a whole, reports: The authors put forward the suggestion that each seasonal influenza vaccination may bring in only a limited number of new T cells.

A single record per CDR3 protein comes from TCRdb applying MiXCR to the RT-PCR reads. This table holds about 780,000 distinct CDR3 sequences, approximately 17% found once. Germline V gene sequence: CDR1 MNHEY, CDR2 SVGAGI. V gave up 5 bases and J gave up 7 bases; unmatched junction bases: 2. The CDR3 spans 12 residues. The sample here was PBMCs from blood, taken 4 to 6 days after vaccination. This rearrangement joins TRBV6-5 to TRBJ2-1; 7 positions match TRBD2. The TCR sequence derives from a man in his fifties who received an inactivated influenza vaccine. CDR3 sequence reads: CASSNGGNEQFF. The CDR3 bases are TGTGCCAGCAGTAACGGGGGGAATGAGCAGTTCTTC.